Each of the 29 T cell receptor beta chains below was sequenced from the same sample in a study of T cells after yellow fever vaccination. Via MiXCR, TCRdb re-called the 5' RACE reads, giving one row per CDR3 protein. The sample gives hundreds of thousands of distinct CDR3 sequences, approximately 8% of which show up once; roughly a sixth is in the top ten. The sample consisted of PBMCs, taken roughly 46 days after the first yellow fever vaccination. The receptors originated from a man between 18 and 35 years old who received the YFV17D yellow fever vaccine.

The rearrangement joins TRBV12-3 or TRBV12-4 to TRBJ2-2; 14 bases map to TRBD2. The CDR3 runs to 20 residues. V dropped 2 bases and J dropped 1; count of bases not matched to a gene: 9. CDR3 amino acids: CASSLFGRTSGGRNTGELFF. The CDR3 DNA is TGTGCCAGCAGTTTATTCGGTCGGACTAGCGGGGGGCGGAACACCGGGGAGCTGTTTTTT.

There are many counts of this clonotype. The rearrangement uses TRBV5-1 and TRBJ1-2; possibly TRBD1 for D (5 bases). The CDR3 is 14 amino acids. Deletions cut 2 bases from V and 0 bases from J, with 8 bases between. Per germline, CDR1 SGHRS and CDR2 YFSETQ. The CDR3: CASSLQATNYGYTF. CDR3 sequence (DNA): TGCGCCAGCAGCTTACAGGCTACTAACTATGGCTACACCTTC.

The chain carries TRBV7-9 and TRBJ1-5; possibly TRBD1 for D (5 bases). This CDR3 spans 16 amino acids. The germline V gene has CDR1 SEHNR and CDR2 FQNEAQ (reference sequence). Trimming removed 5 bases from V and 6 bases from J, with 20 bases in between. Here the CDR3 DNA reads TGTGCCAGCAGCACCTTCCCCGGGGGAGGTGGTCAGCCCCAGCATTTT. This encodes CASSTFPGGGGQPQHF.

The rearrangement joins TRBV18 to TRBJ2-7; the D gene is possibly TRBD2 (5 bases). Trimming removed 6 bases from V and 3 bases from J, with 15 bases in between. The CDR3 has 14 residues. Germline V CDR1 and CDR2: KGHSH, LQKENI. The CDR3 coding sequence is TGTGCCAGCTCCGCAGGCCCGGGGAACTACGAGCAGTACTTC. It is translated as CASSAGPGNYEQYF.

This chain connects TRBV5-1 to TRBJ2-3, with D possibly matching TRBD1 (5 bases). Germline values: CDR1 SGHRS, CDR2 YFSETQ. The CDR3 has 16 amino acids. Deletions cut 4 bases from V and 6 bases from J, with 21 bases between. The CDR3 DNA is TGCGCCAGCAGCCCGGATTCGGCAGGGAACGGGGATACGCAGTATTTT. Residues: CASSPDSAGNGDTQYF.

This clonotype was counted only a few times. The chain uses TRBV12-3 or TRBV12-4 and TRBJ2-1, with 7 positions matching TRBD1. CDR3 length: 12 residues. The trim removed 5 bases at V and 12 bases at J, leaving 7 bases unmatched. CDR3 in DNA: TGTGCCAGCAGTGTCCAGGGGGTTTCGCAGTTCTTC. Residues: CASSVQGVSQFF.

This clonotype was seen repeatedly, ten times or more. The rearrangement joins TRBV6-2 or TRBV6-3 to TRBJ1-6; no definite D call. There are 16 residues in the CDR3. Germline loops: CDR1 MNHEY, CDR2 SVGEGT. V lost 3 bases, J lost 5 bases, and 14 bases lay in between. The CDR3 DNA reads TGTGCCAGCAGTTATCGGAGACCTGGGAATAATTCACCCCTCCACTTT. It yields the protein CASSYRRPGNNSPLHF.

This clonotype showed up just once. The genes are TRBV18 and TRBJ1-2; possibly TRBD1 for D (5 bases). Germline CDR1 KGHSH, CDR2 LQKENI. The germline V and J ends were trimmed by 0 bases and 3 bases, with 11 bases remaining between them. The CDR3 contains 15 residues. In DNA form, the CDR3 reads TGTGCCAGCTCACCACCGGCAGGGCGATACTATGGCTACACCTTC. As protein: CASSPPAGRYYGYTF.

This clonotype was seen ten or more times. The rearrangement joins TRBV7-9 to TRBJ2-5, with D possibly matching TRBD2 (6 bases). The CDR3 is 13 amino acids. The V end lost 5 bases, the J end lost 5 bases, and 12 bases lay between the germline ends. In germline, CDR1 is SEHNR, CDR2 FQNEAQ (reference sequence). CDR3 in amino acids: CASSRDGGETQYF. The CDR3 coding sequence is TGTGCCAGCAGCAGGGACGGGGGTGAGACCCAGTACTTC.

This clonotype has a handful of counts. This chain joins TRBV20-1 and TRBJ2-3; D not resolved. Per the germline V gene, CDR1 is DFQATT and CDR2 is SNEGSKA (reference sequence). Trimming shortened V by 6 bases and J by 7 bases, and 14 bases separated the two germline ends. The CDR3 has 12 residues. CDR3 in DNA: TGCAGTGCCGACGGGCCTCAGAATACGCAGTATTTT. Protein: CSADGPQNTQYF.

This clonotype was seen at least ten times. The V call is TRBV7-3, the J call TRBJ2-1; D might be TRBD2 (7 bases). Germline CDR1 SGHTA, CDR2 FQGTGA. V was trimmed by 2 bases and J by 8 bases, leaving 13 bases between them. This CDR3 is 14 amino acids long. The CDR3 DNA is TGTGCCAGCAGCTTAGCGGCGGGGGCGGATGAGCAGTTCTTC. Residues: CASSLAAGADEQFF.

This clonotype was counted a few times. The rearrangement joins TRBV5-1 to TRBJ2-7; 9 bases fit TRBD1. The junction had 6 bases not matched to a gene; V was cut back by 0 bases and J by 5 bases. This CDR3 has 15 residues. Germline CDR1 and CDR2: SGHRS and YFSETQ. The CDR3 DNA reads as TGCGCCAGCAGCTTGGGGGGACAGGGTGCCAACGAGCAGTACTTC. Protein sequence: CASSLGGQGANEQYF.

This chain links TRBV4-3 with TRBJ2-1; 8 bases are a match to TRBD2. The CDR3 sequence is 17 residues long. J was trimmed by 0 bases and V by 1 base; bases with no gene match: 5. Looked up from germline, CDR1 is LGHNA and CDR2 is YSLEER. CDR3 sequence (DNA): TGCGCCAGCAGCCAAGGGGCGGGGGGAATCTCCTACAATGAGCAGTTCTTC. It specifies CASSQGAGGISYNEQFF.

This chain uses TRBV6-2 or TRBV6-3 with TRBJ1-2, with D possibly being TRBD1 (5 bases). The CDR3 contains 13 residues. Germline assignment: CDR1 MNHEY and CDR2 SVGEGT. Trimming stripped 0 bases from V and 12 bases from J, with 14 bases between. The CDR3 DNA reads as TGTGCCAGCAGTTACTCCAACGGGGGTTTCGACACCTTC. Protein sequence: CASSYSNGGFDTF.

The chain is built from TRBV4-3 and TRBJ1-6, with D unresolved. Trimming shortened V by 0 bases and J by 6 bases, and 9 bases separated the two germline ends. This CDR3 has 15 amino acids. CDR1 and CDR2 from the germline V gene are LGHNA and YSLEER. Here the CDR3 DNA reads TGCGCCAGCAGCCAAGACGGGCAGATTAATTCACCCCTCCACTTT. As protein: CASSQDGQINSPLHF.

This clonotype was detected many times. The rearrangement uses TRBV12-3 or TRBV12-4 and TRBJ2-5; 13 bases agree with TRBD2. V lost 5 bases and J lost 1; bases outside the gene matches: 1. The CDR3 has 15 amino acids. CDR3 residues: CASSRTSGGQETQYF. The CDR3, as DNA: TGTGCCAGCAGTCGGACTAGCGGGGGCCAAGAGACCCAGTACTTC.

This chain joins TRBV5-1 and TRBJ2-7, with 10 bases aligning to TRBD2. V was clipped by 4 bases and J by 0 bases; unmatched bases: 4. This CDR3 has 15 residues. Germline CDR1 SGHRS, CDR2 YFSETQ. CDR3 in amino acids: CASSRTSGSSYEQYF. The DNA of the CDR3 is TGCGCCAGCAGCCGGACTAGCGGAAGCTCCTACGAGCAGTACTTC.

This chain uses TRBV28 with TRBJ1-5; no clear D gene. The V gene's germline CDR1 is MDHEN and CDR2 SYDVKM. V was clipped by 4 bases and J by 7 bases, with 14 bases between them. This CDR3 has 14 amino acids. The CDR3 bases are TGTGCCAGCAGTTCCGTTGACGGATCCCAGCCCCAGCATTTT. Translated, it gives CASSSVDGSQPQHF.

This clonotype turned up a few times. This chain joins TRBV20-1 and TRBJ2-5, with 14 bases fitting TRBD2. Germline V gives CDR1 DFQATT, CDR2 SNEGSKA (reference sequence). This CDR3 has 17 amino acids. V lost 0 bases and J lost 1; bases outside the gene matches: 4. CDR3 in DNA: TGCAGTGCTAGAGATCGACTAGCGGGGGGGATCCAAGAGACCCAGTACTTC. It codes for CSARDRLAGGIQETQYF.

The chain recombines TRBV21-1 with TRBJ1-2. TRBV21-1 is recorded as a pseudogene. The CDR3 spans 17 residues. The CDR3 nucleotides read TGTGCCAGCAGCAAAGGTTCTCGAGGAGTTAAGCACTATGGCTACACCTTC. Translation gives CASSKGSRGVKHYGYTF.

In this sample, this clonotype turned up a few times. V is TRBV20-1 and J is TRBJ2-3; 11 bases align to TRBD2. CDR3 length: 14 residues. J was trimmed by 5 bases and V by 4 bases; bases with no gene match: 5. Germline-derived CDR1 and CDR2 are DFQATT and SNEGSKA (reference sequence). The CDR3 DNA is TGCAGTGCTAACCTAGCGGGGGGTATAGATACGCAGTATTTT. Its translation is CSANLAGGIDTQYF.

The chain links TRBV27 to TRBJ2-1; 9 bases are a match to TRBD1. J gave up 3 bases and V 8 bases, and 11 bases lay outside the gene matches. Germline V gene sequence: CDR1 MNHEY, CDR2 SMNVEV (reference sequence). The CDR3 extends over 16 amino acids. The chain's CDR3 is CASGDVRQGGYNEQFF. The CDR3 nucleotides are TGTGCCAGCGGCGACGTGAGACAGGGGGGCTACAATGAGCAGTTCTTC.

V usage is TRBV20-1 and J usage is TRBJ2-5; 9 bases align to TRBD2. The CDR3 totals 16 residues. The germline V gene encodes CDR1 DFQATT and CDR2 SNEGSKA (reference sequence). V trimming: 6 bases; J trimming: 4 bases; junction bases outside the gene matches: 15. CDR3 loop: CSAPGGLAGNRETQYF. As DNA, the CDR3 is TGCAGTGCCCCAGGAGGGCTAGCGGGGAATAGAGAGACCCAGTACTTC.

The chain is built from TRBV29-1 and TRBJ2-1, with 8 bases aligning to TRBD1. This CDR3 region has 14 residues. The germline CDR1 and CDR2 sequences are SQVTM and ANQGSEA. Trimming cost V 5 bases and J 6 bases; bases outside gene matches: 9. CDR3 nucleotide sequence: TGCAGCGTTTGGACAGGGTGGTTGGGCAATGAGCAGTTCTTC. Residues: CSVWTGWLGNEQFF.

The CDR3 nucleotides read TGTGCCAGCAGCCCTGACAGTAACAATGAGCAGTTCTTC. Residues: CASSPDSNNEQFF. This sequence joins TRBV4-2 and TRBJ2-1; tentatively, D is TRBD1 (5 bases). Looked up from germline, CDR1 is LGHNA and CDR2 is YNFKEQ. Trimming pared 4 bases from V and 5 bases from J, leaving 9 bases between. The CDR3 runs 13 residues.

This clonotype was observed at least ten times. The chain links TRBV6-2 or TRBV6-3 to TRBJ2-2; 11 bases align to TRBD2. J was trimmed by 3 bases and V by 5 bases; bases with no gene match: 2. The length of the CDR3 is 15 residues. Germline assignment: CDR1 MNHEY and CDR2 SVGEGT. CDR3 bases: TGTGCCAGCAGTACGGGACTAGCGGACACCGGGGAGCTGTTTTTT. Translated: CASSTGLADTGELFF.

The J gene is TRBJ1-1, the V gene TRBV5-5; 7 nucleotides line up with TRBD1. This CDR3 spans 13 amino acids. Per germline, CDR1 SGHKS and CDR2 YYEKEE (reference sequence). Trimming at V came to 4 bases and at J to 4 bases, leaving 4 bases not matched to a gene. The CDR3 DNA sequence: TGTGCCAGCAGCGTCACAGGGGTCACTGAAGCTTTCTTT. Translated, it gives CASSVTGVTEAFF.

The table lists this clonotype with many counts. CDR3 nucleotides: TGCGCCAGCAGGGCCCAAATGGAGACCCAGTACTTC. It is translated as CASRAQMETQYF. The chain employs TRBV10-2 and TRBJ2-5, with D unclear. Germline V lookup: CDR1 WSHSY, CDR2 SAAADI. The CDR3 runs 12 residues. V was pared by 6 bases and J by 5 bases, with 10 bases between.

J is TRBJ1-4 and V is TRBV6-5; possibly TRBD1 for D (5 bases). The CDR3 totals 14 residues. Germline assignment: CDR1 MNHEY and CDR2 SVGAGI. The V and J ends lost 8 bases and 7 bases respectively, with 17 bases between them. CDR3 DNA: TGTGCCAGCGGTCCGGGGGAGAGCCCTGAAAAACTGTTTTTT. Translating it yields CASGPGESPEKLFF.